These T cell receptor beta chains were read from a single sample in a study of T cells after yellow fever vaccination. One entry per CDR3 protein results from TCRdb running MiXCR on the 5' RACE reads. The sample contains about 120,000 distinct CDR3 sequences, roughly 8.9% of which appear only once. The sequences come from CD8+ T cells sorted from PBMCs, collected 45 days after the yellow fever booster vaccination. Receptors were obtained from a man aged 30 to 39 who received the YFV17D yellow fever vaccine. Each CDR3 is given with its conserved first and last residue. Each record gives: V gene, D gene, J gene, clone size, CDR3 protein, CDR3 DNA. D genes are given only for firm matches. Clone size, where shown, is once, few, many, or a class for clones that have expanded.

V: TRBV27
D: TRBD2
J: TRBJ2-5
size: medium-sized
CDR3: CASSLSRTSGHKETQYF
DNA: TGTGCCAGCAGTTTATCGAGGACTAGCGGGCACAAGGAGACCCAGTACTTC

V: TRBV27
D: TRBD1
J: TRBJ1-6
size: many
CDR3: CASSSGTGVSPLHF
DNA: TGTGCCAGCAGTTCAGGGACAGGGGTTTCACCCCTCCACTTT

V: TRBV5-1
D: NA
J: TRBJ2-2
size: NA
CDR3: CASRSARVSDTGELFF
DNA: TGCGCCAGCAGGTCGGCCAGGGTTTCGGACACCGGGGAGCTGTTTTTT

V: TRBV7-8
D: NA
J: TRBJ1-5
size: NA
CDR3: CASSLEAFGNQPQHF
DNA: TGTGCCAGCAGCTTAGAGGCATTCGGCAATCAGCCCCAGCATTTT

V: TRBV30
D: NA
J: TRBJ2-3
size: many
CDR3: CAWSEGPSDTQYF
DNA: TGTGCCTGGAGTGAGGGGCCATCGGATACGCAGTATTTT

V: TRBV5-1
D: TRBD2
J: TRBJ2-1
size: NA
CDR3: CASSLAYSGAYNEQFF
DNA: TGCGCCAGCAGCTTGGCTTATAGCGGGGCCTACAATGAGCAGTTCTTC

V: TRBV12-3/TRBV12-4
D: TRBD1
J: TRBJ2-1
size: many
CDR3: CASSPRDRVHNEQFF
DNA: TGTGCCAGCAGTCCCCGGGACAGAGTTCACAATGAGCAGTTCTTC

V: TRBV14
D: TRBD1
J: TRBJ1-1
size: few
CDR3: CASSRGTVLNTEAFF
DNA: TGTGCCAGCAGTCGAGGGACAGTCTTGAACACTGAAGCTTTCTTT

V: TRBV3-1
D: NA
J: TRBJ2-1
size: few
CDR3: CASSQEAPRGGSYNEQFF
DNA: TGTGCCAGCAGCCAAGAGGCGCCCAGGGGGGGATCCTACAATGAGCAGTTCTTC

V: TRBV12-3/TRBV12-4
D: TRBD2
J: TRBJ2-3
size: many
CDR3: CASSPGTSGTRTDTQYF
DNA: TGTGCCAGCAGTCCTGGGACTAGCGGGACCCGCACAGATACGCAGTATTTT

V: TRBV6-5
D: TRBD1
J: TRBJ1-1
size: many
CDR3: CASSYRDSYTEAFF
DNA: TGTGCCAGCAGTTATCGGGACAGTTACACTGAAGCTTTCTTT

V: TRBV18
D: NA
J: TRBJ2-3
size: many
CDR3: CASSPPSDTQYF
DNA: TGTGCCAGCTCACCACCATCAGATACGCAGTATTTT

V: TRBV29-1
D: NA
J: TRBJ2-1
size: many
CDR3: CSVEADGRLSEKGEQFF
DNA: TGCAGCGTCGAGGCCGATGGGCGGCTAAGTGAAAAGGGTGAGCAGTTCTTC

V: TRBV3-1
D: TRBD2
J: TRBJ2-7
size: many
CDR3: CASSEETSPYEQYF
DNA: TGTGCCAGCAGCGAGGAGACTAGCCCATACGAGCAGTACTTC

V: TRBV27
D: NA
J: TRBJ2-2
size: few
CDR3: CASNGAGGANTGELFF
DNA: TGTGCCAGCAACGGGGCGGGCGGCGCGAACACCGGGGAGCTGTTTTTT

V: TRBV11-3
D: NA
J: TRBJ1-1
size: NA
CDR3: CASSHDTGITNTEAFF
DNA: TGTGCCAGCAGCCATGATACAGGGATAACGAACACTGAAGCTTTCTTT

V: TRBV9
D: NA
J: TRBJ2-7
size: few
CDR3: CASSVGNSLGEQYF
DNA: TGTGCCAGCAGCGTCGGAAACAGTTTGGGCGAGCAGTACTTC

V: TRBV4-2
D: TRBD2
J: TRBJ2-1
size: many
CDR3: CASSQRRGDEQFF
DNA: TGTGCCAGCAGCCAACGTCGGGGGGATGAGCAGTTCTTC

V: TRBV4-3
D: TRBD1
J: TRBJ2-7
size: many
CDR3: CASSQDIGTGDYEQYF
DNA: TGCGCCAGCAGCCAAGATATAGGGACAGGTGATTACGAGCAGTACTTC

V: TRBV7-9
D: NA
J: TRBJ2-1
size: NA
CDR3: CASRSPRGAEQFF
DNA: TGTGCCAGCAGATCCCCCAGGGGAGCTGAGCAGTTCTTC

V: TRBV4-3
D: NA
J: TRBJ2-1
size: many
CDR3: CASSQDIVGQNEQFF
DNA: TGCGCCAGCAGCCAAGATATAGTGGGCCAAAATGAGCAGTTCTTC

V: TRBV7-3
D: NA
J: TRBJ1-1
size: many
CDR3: CASSSNTQGREAFF
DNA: TGTGCCAGCAGCTCAAACACGCAGGGTCGAGAAGCTTTCTTT

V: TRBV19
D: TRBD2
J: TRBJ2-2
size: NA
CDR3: CARTSANTGELFF
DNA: TGTGCCAGGACTAGCGCGAACACCGGGGAGCTGTTTTTT

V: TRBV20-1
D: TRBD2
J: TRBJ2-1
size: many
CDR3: CSASPLAGPYNEQFF
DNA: TGCAGTGCCAGCCCCCTAGCGGGACCCTACAATGAGCAGTTCTTC

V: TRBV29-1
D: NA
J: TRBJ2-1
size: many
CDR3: CSVEGPSSYNEQFF
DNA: TGCAGCGTTGAAGGACCAAGCTCCTACAATGAGCAGTTCTTC

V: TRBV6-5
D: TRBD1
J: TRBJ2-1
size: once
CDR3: CASSYLPAPGQGTNEQFF
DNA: TGTGCCAGCAGTTACTTACCGGCACCGGGACAGGGCACTAATGAGCAGTTCTTC

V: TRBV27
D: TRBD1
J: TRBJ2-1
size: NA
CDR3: CATTGTGINEQFF
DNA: TGTGCCACTACCGGGACAGGGATCAATGAGCAGTTCTTC

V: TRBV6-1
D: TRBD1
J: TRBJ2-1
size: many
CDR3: CASSAWDRGGEQFF
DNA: TGTGCCAGCAGTGCCTGGGACAGGGGAGGTGAGCAGTTCTTC

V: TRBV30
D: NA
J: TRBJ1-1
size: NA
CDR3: CAWSVGGGTEAFF
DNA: TGTGCCTGGAGTGTTGGGGGCGGCACTGAAGCTTTCTTT

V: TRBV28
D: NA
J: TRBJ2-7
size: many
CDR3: CASYGVIYEQYF
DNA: TGTGCCAGCTACGGGGTAATCTACGAGCAGTACTTC

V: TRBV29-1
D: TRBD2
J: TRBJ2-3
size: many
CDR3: CSVNTLAGWRTDTQYF
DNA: TGCAGCGTGAATACCTTAGCGGGGTGGAGAACAGATACGCAGTATTTT

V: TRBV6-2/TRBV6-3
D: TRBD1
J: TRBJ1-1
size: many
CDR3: CASSYSDRAAGTEAFF
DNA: TGTGCCAGCAGTTACTCCGACAGGGCGGCAGGCACTGAAGCTTTCTTT

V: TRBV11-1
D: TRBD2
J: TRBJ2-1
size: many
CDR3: CASSGRREALTSSYNEQFF
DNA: TGTGCCAGCTCCGGTAGGCGGGAGGCCTTAACCAGCTCCTACAATGAGCAGTTCTTC

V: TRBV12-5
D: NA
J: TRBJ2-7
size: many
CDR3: CASGQLASEQYF
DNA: TGTGCTAGTGGCCAGCTAGCTAGCGAGCAGTACTTC

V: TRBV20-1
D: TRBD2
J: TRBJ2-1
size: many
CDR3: CSAIKPGELAVLVYNEQFF
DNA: TGCAGTGCGATCAAACCTGGAGAACTAGCGGTTCTCGTTTACAATGAGCAGTTCTTC

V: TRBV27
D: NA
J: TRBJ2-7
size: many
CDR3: CASSFVGGYDEQYF
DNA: TGTGCCAGCAGCTTCGTAGGGGGGTATGACGAGCAGTACTTC

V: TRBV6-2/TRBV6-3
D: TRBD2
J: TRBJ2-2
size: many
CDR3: CASSPYLPGLAGSGELFF
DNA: TGTGCCAGCAGTCCATACTTACCGGGACTAGCGGGATCCGGGGAGCTGTTTTTT